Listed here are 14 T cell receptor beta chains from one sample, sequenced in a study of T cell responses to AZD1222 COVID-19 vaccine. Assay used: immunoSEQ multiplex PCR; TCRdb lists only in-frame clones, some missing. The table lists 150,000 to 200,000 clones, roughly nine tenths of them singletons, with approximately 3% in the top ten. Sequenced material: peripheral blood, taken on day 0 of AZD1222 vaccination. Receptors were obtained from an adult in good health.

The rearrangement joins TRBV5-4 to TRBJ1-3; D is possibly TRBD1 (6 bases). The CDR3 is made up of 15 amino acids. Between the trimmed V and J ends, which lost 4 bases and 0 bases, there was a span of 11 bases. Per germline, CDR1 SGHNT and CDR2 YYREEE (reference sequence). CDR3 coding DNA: TGTGCCAGCAGCCTCGACAGGTCCTCTGGAAACACCATATATTTT. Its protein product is CASSLDRSSGNTIYF. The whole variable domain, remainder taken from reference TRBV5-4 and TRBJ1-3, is ETGVTQSPTHLIKTRGQQVTLRCSSQSGHNTVSWYQQALGQGPQFIFQYYREEENGRGNFPPRFSGLQFPNYSSELNVNALELDDSALYLCASSLDRSSGNTIYFGEGSWLTVV.

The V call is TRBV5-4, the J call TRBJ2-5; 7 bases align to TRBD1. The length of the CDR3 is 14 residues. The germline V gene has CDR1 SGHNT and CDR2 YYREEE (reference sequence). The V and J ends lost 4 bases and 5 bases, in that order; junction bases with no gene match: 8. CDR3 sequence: CASSRQGTRETQYF. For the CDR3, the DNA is TGTGCCAGCAGCAGACAGGGCACACGGGAGACCCAGTACTTC.

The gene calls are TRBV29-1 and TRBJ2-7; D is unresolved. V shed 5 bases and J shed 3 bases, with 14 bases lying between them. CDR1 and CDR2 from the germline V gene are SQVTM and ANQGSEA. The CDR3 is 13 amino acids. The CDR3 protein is CSVKDPSDYEQYF. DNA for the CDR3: TGCAGCGTTAAGGACCCTTCGGACTACGAGCAGTACTTC.

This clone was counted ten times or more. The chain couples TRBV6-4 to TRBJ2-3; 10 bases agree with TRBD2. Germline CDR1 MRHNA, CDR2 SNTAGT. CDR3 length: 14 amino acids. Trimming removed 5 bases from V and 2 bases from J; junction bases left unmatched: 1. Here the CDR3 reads CASSSGGATDTQYF. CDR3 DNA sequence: TGTGCCAGCAGTAGCGGGGGGGCCACAGATACGCAGTATTTT.

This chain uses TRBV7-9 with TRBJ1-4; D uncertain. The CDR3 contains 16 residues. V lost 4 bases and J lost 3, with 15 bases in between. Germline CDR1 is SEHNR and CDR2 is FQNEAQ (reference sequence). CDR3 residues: CASSSLQTTANEKLFF. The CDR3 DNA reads TGTGCCAGCAGCTCATTACAGACTACCGCTAATGAAAAACTGTTTTTT.

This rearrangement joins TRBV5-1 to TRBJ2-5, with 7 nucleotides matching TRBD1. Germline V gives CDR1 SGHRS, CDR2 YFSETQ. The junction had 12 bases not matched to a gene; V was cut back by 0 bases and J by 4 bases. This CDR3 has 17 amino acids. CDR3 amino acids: CASSLASLTGFGETQYF. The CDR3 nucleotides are TGCGCCAGCAGCTTGGCTTCCTTGACAGGGTTCGGAGAGACCCAGTACTTC.

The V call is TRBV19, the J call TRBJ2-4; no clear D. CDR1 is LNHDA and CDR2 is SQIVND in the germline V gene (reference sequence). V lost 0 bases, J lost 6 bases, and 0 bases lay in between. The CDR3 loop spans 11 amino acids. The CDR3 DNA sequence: TGTGCCAGTAGTATAGAAAACATTCAGTACTTC. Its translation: CASSIENIQYF. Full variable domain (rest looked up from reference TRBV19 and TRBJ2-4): DGGITQSPKYLFRKEGQNVTLSCEQNLNHDAMYWYRQDPGQGLRLIYYSQIVNDFQKGDIAEGYSVSREKKESFPLTVTSAQKNPTAFYLCASSIENIQYFGAGTRLSVL.

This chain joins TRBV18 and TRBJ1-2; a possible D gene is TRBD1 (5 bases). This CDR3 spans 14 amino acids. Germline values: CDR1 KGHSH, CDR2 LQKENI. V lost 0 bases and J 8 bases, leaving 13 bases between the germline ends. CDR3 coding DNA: TGTGCCAGCTCACCACCGAGAGGGGCGACAGGCTACACCTTC. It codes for CASSPPRGATGYTF. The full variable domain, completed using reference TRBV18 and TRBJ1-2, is NAGVMQNPRHLVRRRGQEARLRCSPMKGHSHVYWYRQLPEEGLKFMVYLQKENIIDESGMPKERFSAEFPKEGPSILRIQQVVRGDSAAYFCASSPPRGATGYTFGSGTRLTVV.

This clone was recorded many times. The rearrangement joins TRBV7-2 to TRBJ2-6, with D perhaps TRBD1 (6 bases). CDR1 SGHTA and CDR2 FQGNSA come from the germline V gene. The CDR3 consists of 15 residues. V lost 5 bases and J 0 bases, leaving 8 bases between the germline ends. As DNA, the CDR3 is TGTGCCAGCAGCCACAGGGCCTCTGGGGCCAACGTCCTGACTTTC. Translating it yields CASSHRASGANVLTF.

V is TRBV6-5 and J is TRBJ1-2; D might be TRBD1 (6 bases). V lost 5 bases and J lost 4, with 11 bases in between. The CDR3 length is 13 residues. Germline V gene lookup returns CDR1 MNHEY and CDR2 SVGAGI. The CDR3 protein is CASSPGDFYGYTF. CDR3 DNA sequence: TGTGCCAGCAGTCCAGGGGATTTCTATGGCTACACCTTC.

CDR3 residues: CARSFGSPAPSYNSPLHF. The CDR3 bases are TGTGCCAGAAGCTTCGGGAGCCCGGCCCCCTCCTATAATTCACCCCTCCACTTT. The chain recombines TRBV5-3 with TRBJ1-6; D not certain. TRBV5-3 is placed among ORFs of uncertain function. CDR3 length: 18 amino acids. Deletions cut 2 bases from V and 0 bases from J, with 15 bases between.

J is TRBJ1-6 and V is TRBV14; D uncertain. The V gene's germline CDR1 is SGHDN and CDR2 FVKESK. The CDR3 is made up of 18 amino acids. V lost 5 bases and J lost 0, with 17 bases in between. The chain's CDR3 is CASSCWGPTSSYNSPLHF. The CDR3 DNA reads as TGTGCCAGCAGCTGCTGGGGTCCCACAAGCTCCTATAATTCACCCCTCCACTTT.

CDR3 in amino acids: CASSQDGANDRQFF. In DNA, the CDR3 is TGCGCCAGCAGCCAAGATGGGGCAAACGACAGGCAGTTCTTC. The rearrangement links TRBV4-3 to TRBJ2-1; D may be TRBD1 (5 bases). V lost 0 bases and J lost 12, with 15 bases in between. This CDR3 is 14 amino acids long. Germline assignment: CDR1 LGHNA and CDR2 YSLEER.

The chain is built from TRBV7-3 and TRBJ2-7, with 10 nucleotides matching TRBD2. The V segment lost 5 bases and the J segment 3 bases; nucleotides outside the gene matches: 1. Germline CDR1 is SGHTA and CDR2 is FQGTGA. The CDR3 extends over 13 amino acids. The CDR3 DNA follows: TGTGCCAGCAGCCGGACTAGCGGCTACGAGCAGTACTTC. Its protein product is CASSRTSGYEQYF.